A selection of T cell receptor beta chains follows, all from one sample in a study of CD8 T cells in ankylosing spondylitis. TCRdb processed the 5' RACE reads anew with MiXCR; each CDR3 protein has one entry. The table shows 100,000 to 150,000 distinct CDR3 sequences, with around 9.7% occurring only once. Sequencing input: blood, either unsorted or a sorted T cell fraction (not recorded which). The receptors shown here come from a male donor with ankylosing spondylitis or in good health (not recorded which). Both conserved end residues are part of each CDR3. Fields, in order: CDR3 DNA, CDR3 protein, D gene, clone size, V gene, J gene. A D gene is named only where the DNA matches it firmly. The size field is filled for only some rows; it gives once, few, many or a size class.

cdr3_nt: TGTGCCAGCAGCTTGTGGACAGGGCAACACGATACGCAGTATTTT
cdr3_aa: CASSLWTGQHDTQYF
d_call: TRBD1
clone_size: few
v_call: TRBV7-9
j_call: TRBJ2-3

cdr3_nt: TGTGCCAGTAGTCCAGGCGGGTTGGATGAGCAGTTCTTC
cdr3_aa: CASSPGGLDEQFF
d_call: -
clone_size: once
v_call: TRBV19
j_call: TRBJ2-1

cdr3_nt: TGTGCCAGCAGTTACCTTTTCGAGCGGGAGTACTGCGAGCAGTACTTC
cdr3_aa: CASSYLFEREYCEQYF
d_call: TRBD2
clone_size: many
v_call: TRBV6-5
j_call: TRBJ2-7

cdr3_nt: TGTGCCAGCAGCCGGGGAACAGATGGCAATCAGCCCCAGCATTTT
cdr3_aa: CASSRGTDGNQPQHF
d_call: -
clone_size: many
v_call: TRBV3-1
j_call: TRBJ1-5

cdr3_nt: TGCGCCAGCAGCCCGGGACTAGCGCGATCCTACGAGCAGTACTTC
cdr3_aa: CASSPGLARSYEQYF
d_call: TRBD2
clone_size: once
v_call: TRBV5-1
j_call: TRBJ2-7

cdr3_nt: TGTGCCAGCAGCTTGGACAGGGGTGCGCAGTATTTT
cdr3_aa: CASSLDRGAQYF
d_call: TRBD1
clone_size: -
v_call: TRBV11-2
j_call: TRBJ2-3

cdr3_nt: TGTGCCATTTCCGAGAGGGTTGTTGAGCAGTTCTTC
cdr3_aa: CAISERVVEQFF
d_call: -
clone_size: many
v_call: TRBV10-3
j_call: TRBJ2-1

cdr3_nt: TGCGCCAGCAGCGGGGTTACCACAGATACGCAGTATTTT
cdr3_aa: CASSGVTTDTQYF
d_call: -
clone_size: many
v_call: TRBV5-1
j_call: TRBJ2-3

cdr3_nt: TGTGCCAGCAGTGAATATATGGGGGTCGAGCAGTACTTC
cdr3_aa: CASSEYMGVEQYF
d_call: -
clone_size: many
v_call: TRBV25-1
j_call: TRBJ2-7

cdr3_nt: TGCAGTGCTAGGGGGACTAGCGCGACCGATGAGCAGTACTTC
cdr3_aa: CSARGTSATDEQYF
d_call: TRBD2
clone_size: many
v_call: TRBV20-1
j_call: TRBJ2-7

cdr3_nt: TGTGCCAGCAGTTCCCCGGGACAGGGGTTGGGAGATGAAAAACTGTTTTTT
cdr3_aa: CASSSPGQGLGDEKLFF
d_call: TRBD1
clone_size: many
v_call: TRBV7-2
j_call: TRBJ1-4

cdr3_nt: TGTGCCAGCAGCACAACTAGCGGACAAGAGACCCAGTACTTC
cdr3_aa: CASSTTSGQETQYF
d_call: TRBD2
clone_size: many
v_call: TRBV12-3/TRBV12-4
j_call: TRBJ2-5

cdr3_nt: TGTGCCACCAGTGACCCGGGACAGGCGAATGAGCAGTTCTTC
cdr3_aa: CATSDPGQANEQFF
d_call: TRBD1
clone_size: many
v_call: TRBV24-1
j_call: TRBJ2-1

cdr3_nt: TGCAGTGCCACCGGGACAGGCTTAGAGACCCAGTACTTC
cdr3_aa: CSATGTGLETQYF
d_call: TRBD1
clone_size: many
v_call: TRBV20-1
j_call: TRBJ2-5

cdr3_nt: TGTGCCAGCAGCTTAGAACCAGCGGGAGGGCGGCGAGAGACCCAGTACTTC
cdr3_aa: CASSLEPAGGRRETQYF
d_call: TRBD2
clone_size: -
v_call: TRBV11-2
j_call: TRBJ2-5

cdr3_nt: TGTGCCAGCAGCTTGGATCTTGGAGACTCTGGGGCCAACGTCCTGACTTTC
cdr3_aa: CASSLDLGDSGANVLTF
d_call: -
clone_size: many
v_call: TRBV5-5
j_call: TRBJ2-6

cdr3_nt: TGCAGTGCTAGACCCCCCGATGGGGGCCCTACTAACACTGAAGCTTTCTTT
cdr3_aa: CSARPPDGGPTNTEAFF
d_call: -
clone_size: few
v_call: TRBV20-1
j_call: TRBJ1-1

cdr3_nt: TGTGCCAGCAGCTCCGATCATACCGGGGAGCTGTTTTTT
cdr3_aa: CASSSDHTGELFF
d_call: -
clone_size: -
v_call: TRBV12-3/TRBV12-4
j_call: TRBJ2-2

cdr3_nt: TGTGCCAGCAAGCCTCTGGGGGAGGGCGTCTACAATGAGCAGTTCTTC
cdr3_aa: CASKPLGEGVYNEQFF
d_call: -
clone_size: -
v_call: TRBV5-2
j_call: TRBJ2-1

cdr3_nt: TGTGCCAGCAGCGTAGTACCGACTAGCGGGGACTACAATGAGCAGTTCTTC
cdr3_aa: CASSVVPTSGDYNEQFF
d_call: TRBD2
clone_size: many
v_call: TRBV9
j_call: TRBJ2-1

cdr3_nt: TGCAGCCCCCCGGGACTAGCGGGAGAGCAGTACTTC
cdr3_aa: CSPPGLAGEQYF
d_call: TRBD2
clone_size: many
v_call: TRBV20-1
j_call: TRBJ2-7

cdr3_nt: TGTGCCAGCGGTCCCACAGGGGTCTCCGGGGAGCTGTTTTTT
cdr3_aa: CASGPTGVSGELFF
d_call: TRBD1
clone_size: few
v_call: TRBV7-8
j_call: TRBJ2-2

cdr3_nt: TGTGCCAGCAGCTTAGGCGGGACTAGTGTTTTAGTTACGCAGTATTTT
cdr3_aa: CASSLGGTSVLVTQYF
d_call: TRBD2
clone_size: many
v_call: TRBV7-2
j_call: TRBJ2-3

cdr3_nt: TGTGCCAGCAGCAAGACAAGCAATGAGCAGTTCTTC
cdr3_aa: CASSKTSNEQFF
d_call: -
clone_size: many
v_call: TRBV5-5
j_call: TRBJ2-1

cdr3_nt: TGTGCCAGCAGCTTAGCTGGGACTAGCGGCACAGATACGCAGTATTTT
cdr3_aa: CASSLAGTSGTDTQYF
d_call: TRBD2
clone_size: many
v_call: TRBV7-2
j_call: TRBJ2-3

cdr3_nt: TGCAGCGTTGAACTTCCAGGTGACCCAACGATTGGGCAGTTCTTC
cdr3_aa: CSVELPGDPTIGQFF
d_call: -
clone_size: few
v_call: TRBV29-1
j_call: TRBJ2-1

cdr3_nt: TGTGCCAGCAGCTTAGCCAGCGGGAGCACGGAGACCCAGTACTTC
cdr3_aa: CASSLASGSTETQYF
d_call: TRBD2
clone_size: many
v_call: TRBV7-2
j_call: TRBJ2-5

cdr3_nt: TGTGCCAGCAGCTTTGACAGGCGCTCTGGGGCCAACGTCCTGACTTTC
cdr3_aa: CASSFDRRSGANVLTF
d_call: -
clone_size: many
v_call: TRBV5-5
j_call: TRBJ2-6

cdr3_nt: TGCGCCAGCAGCTTGGAGGCCAGTTTAATGCGCGAGCAGTACTTC
cdr3_aa: CASSLEASLMREQYF
d_call: -
clone_size: many
v_call: TRBV5-1
j_call: TRBJ2-7

cdr3_nt: TGTGCCAGCTCACCACTAGGGCTAGCGGAGCAAGAGACCCAGTACTTC
cdr3_aa: CASSPLGLAEQETQYF
d_call: TRBD2
clone_size: few
v_call: TRBV18
j_call: TRBJ2-5

cdr3_nt: TGCAGTGCCCCTTTTTTTGTGAGACCTTACAATGAGCAGTTCTTC
cdr3_aa: CSAPFFVRPYNEQFF
d_call: -
clone_size: -
v_call: TRBV20-1
j_call: TRBJ2-1

cdr3_nt: TGCAGTGCTAGAGATCTAGGGGGGACAGGGGTTTCAGTGACCCAGTACTTC
cdr3_aa: CSARDLGGTGVSVTQYF
d_call: TRBD1
clone_size: -
v_call: TRBV20-1
j_call: TRBJ2-5

cdr3_nt: TGCAGCGCACATCGGGGTTCTTACGAGCAGTACTTC
cdr3_aa: CSAHRGSYEQYF
d_call: -
clone_size: many
v_call: TRBV29-1
j_call: TRBJ2-7

cdr3_nt: TGTGCCAGCAGCTTAGCCCACCCGACGGATGAGCAGTTCTTC
cdr3_aa: CASSLAHPTDEQFF
d_call: -
clone_size: many
v_call: TRBV7-9
j_call: TRBJ2-1

cdr3_nt: TGCAGCGCCCTCAGGGGCACTGGGGCCAACGTCCTGACTTTC
cdr3_aa: CSALRGTGANVLTF
d_call: -
clone_size: many
v_call: TRBV29-1
j_call: TRBJ2-6

cdr3_nt: TGTGCCAGCAGTGAGTCATACAGGTTTTACCAGTACTTC
cdr3_aa: CASSESYRFYQYF
d_call: -
clone_size: many
v_call: TRBV25-1
j_call: TRBJ2-7

cdr3_nt: TGTGCCAGCAGCCGGTGGGATACGCAGTATTTT
cdr3_aa: CASSRWDTQYF
d_call: -
clone_size: many
v_call: TRBV12-3/TRBV12-4
j_call: TRBJ2-3

cdr3_nt: TGTGCCAGCAGTTGGGGACAGATGGTAAATGAAAAACTGTTTTTT
cdr3_aa: CASSWGQMVNEKLFF
d_call: TRBD1
clone_size: many
v_call: TRBV12-3/TRBV12-4
j_call: TRBJ1-4

cdr3_nt: TGTGCCAGCCGAGAAGCGGGGTGGAATGAGCAGTTCTTC
cdr3_aa: CASREAGWNEQFF
d_call: TRBD2
clone_size: few
v_call: TRBV27
j_call: TRBJ2-1

cdr3_nt: TGTGCCAGCAGTACACAGGGGACCTACGAGCAGTACTTC
cdr3_aa: CASSTQGTYEQYF
d_call: TRBD1
clone_size: -
v_call: TRBV6-1
j_call: TRBJ2-7

cdr3_nt: TGTGCCAGCAGCTTACAGAATGGTGACAATGAGCAGTTCTTC
cdr3_aa: CASSLQNGDNEQFF
d_call: -
clone_size: few
v_call: TRBV7-2
j_call: TRBJ2-1

cdr3_nt: TGCGCCAGCAGCTTAAGGACTAGCGGGAGGAACGCGAACACCGGGGAGCTGTTTTTT
cdr3_aa: CASSLRTSGRNANTGELFF
d_call: TRBD2
clone_size: many
v_call: TRBV5-1
j_call: TRBJ2-2

cdr3_nt: TGTGCCAGCAGGTCGACTGTATACTATGGCTACACCTTC
cdr3_aa: CASRSTVYYGYTF
d_call: -
clone_size: -
v_call: TRBV6-2/TRBV6-3
j_call: TRBJ1-2

cdr3_nt: TGCAGTGCTAGAGACCCTCGAAGCTCCTACAATGAGCAGTTCTTC
cdr3_aa: CSARDPRSSYNEQFF
d_call: -
clone_size: many
v_call: TRBV20-1
j_call: TRBJ2-1

cdr3_nt: TGTGCCAGCAGGGGCGGACTAGCGAGCTCCTACGAGCAGTACTTC
cdr3_aa: CASRGGLASSYEQYF
d_call: TRBD2
clone_size: few
v_call: TRBV7-2
j_call: TRBJ2-7

cdr3_nt: TGCAGTGCTACGACCGGGACGTCCGATCCCAAGGGCTACACCTTC
cdr3_aa: CSATTGTSDPKGYTF
d_call: -
clone_size: many
v_call: TRBV20-1
j_call: TRBJ1-2

cdr3_nt: TGTGCCAGCAGCGACAAGCTTTTGCCCTACAATGAGCAGTTCTTC
cdr3_aa: CASSDKLLPYNEQFF
d_call: -
clone_size: few
v_call: TRBV6-2/TRBV6-3
j_call: TRBJ2-1

cdr3_nt: TGCAGTGCGTCGACTAGCGGGAGAGGGCCCTACAATGAGCAGTTCTTC
cdr3_aa: CSASTSGRGPYNEQFF
d_call: TRBD2
clone_size: -
v_call: TRBV20-1
j_call: TRBJ2-1

cdr3_nt: TGCAGTGCGGAGAGGACAGATACGCAGTATTTT
cdr3_aa: CSAERTDTQYF
d_call: -
clone_size: many
v_call: TRBV20-1
j_call: TRBJ2-3

cdr3_nt: TGTGCCAGCAGCTTAGACAGGAGCTCCTACAATGAGCAGTTCTTC
cdr3_aa: CASSLDRSSYNEQFF
d_call: -
clone_size: many
v_call: TRBV5-5
j_call: TRBJ2-1